This is a list of T cell receptor beta chains from one sample in a study of cytomegalovirus exposure and HLA in healthy donors. Repertoires were generated with immunoSEQ multiplex PCR, while TCRdb's copy carries only in-frame clones and drops some. Of some 140,000 clones in the sample, about 85% were seen once. The sample was PBMCs. The receptors were sampled from a man younger than 40 in good health and CMV-seropositive. Each CDR3 is given with its conserved first and last residue. The D gene is left open where the match is weak. A clone size is listed for some rows: how often the clone was seen (once, few, many), or a class if it is expanded.

V	size	J	D	DNA	CDR3
TRBV5-1	.	TRBJ1-6	.	TGCGCCAGCAGCTTGGGGACGGGGTATAATTCACCCCTCCACTTT	CASSLGTGYNSPLHF
TRBV30	few	TRBJ1-2	.	TGTGCCTGGAGAGAAGCACCCGACAAGGGGGGCTACACCTTC	CAWREAPDKGGYTF
TRBV28	few	TRBJ2-7	.	TGTGCCACCCTACAGACAGGCCCCTACGAGCAGTACTTC	CATLQTGPYEQYF
TRBV19	.	TRBJ1-2	.	TGTGCCAGTAGTATCGGACAACTTAACTATGGCTACACCTTC	CASSIGQLNYGYTF
TRBV18	.	TRBJ1-2	.	TGTGCCAGCACCGGGACTCACAAGGAGGGCTACACCTTC	CASTGTHKEGYTF
TRBV29-1	few	TRBJ2-6	.	TGCAGCGTTGAAGACCGCTCTGGGGCCAACGTCCTGACTTTC	CSVEDRSGANVLTF
TRBV10-1	.	TRBJ2-5	TRBD1	TGCGCCAGCAGTGCGGGGACAGGGGGTAGGGAGACCCAGTACTTC	CASSAGTGGRETQYF
TRBV27	.	TRBJ2-1	.	TGTGCCAGCAGTTTATTCGGGAGTACCCTACTTGAGCAGTTCTTC	CASSLFGSTLLEQFF
TRBV5-4	.	TRBJ2-5	.	TGTGCCAGCAGCCCCGAGGGGGGGGAGACCCAGTACTTC	CASSPEGGETQYF
TRBV4-3	.	TRBJ1-1	.	TGCGCCAGCTCCACCTGGATGGGGGCATTGGGCACTGAAGCTTTCTTT	CASSTWMGALGTEAFF
TRBV29-1	.	TRBJ2-2	TRBD2	TGCTCCGGGGGGGATCGGACCGGGGAGCTGTTTTTT	CSGGDRTGELFF
TRBV2	.	TRBJ2-3	.	TGTGCCAGCACTCGGGAAAGTAGCACAGATACGCAGTATTTT	CASTRESSTDTQYF
TRBV19	.	TRBJ2-2	.	TGTGCCAGTAGTCTCGGGACACGCAACACCGGGGAGCTGTTTTTT	CASSLGTRNTGELFF
TRBV30	once	TRBJ1-5	.	TGTGCCTGGAGTGTAAGGGGCGGGGCTGGCAATCAGCCCCAGCATTTT	CAWSVRGGAGNQPQHF
TRBV7-9	.	TRBJ1-1	TRBD1	TGTGCCAGCAGCCCCTTCCGACAGGGAGGTTTCGGGAACACTGAAGCTTTCTTT	CASSPFRQGGFGNTEAFF
TRBV7-8	.	TRBJ1-5	TRBD1	TGTGCCAGCAGCTCAAACCAGGGGGCAGGCAATCAGCCCCAGCATTTT	CASSSNQGAGNQPQHF
TRBV7-3	.	TRBJ1-2	.	TGTGCCAGCAGCTTCGAGCCAGGCTATGGCTACACCTTC	CASSFEPGYGYTF
TRBV7-2	.	TRBJ2-7	.	TGTGCCAGCAGCTCCCCACCTATCGTCGAGCAGTACTTC	CASSSPPIVEQYF
TRBV11-2	.	TRBJ2-1	TRBD2	TGTGCCAGCAGCGCTACTAGCGGGGGGGCAAGTTACAATGAGCAGTTCTTC	CASSATSGGASYNEQFF
TRBV7-2	.	TRBJ2-3	.	TGTGCCAGCAGCTCTCCGACGGGCGGGAGCACAGATACGCAGTATTTT	CASSSPTGGSTDTQYF
TRBV4-1	.	TRBJ2-7	.	TGCGCCAGCAGCCAGGACCGGGACATGGGCCGAGTTTACTTC	CASSQDRDMGRVYF
TRBV6-1	.	TRBJ2-7	TRBD2	TGTGCCAGCAGTGAAGGGCTAGCGGGAGGTATCTACGAGCAGTACTTC	CASSEGLAGGIYEQYF
TRBV2	once	TRBJ1-6	.	TGTGCCAGCAGTTGGCAGGGGTCCTATAATTCACCCCTCCACTTT	CASSWQGSYNSPLHF
TRBV7-3	.	TRBJ1-5	.	TGTGCCAGCAGCTTGACGGGAGACGGCAATCAGCCCCAGCATTTT	CASSLTGDGNQPQHF
TRBV4-3	.	TRBJ2-7	TRBD2	TGCGCCAGCAGCGGGAGCGGGGGGCCATACGAGCAGTACTTC	CASSGSGGPYEQYF
TRBV2	.	TRBJ1-4	.	TGTGCCAGCAGTGAAGACCGGGGTATGGAGGAAAAACTGTTTTTT	CASSEDRGMEEKLFF
TRBV5-1	.	TRBJ2-5	.	TGCGCCAGCGGAGCCCCAGAGACCCAGTACTTC	CASGAPETQYF
TRBV7-9	.	TRBJ2-3	.	TGTGCCAGCAGCTTAGGATCGGGGAGAACCTACACAGATACGCAGTATTTT	CASSLGSGRTYTDTQYF
TRBV5-1	.	TRBJ2-3	TRBD1	TGCGCCAGCAGCTTGGGGACAGGGGGTATAGATACGCAGTATTTT	CASSLGTGGIDTQYF
TRBV5-4	.	TRBJ1-1	.	TGTGTCCAGGGGTCGGGATACACTGAAGCTTTCTTT	CVQGSGYTEAFF
TRBV5-1	few	TRBJ2-7	.	TGCGCCAGCAGCATCTCCGGGGGAAGCTCCTACGAGCAGTACTTC	CASSISGGSSYEQYF
TRBV7-8	.	TRBJ2-7	.	TGTGCCAGCAGCGCCGGCTTGACAGCCTACGAGCAGTACTTC	CASSAGLTAYEQYF
TRBV19	.	TRBJ2-1	TRBD1	TGTGCCAGTAGTGCGGACAGGGGATCCGAGCAGTTCTTC	CASSADRGSEQFF
TRBV19	.	TRBJ1-5	.	TGTGCCAGTAGTAGTACAGTAAGTCAGCCCCAGCATTTT	CASSSTVSQPQHF
TRBV19	.	TRBJ1-6	.	TGTGCCAGTAGTATCCGGGGGAGGGATAATTCACCCCTCCACTTT	CASSIRGRDNSPLHF
TRBV29-1	.	TRBJ1-1	.	TGCAGCGTTCTTACTTTGAACACTGAAGCTTTCTTT	CSVLTLNTEAFF
TRBV28	few	TRBJ2-3	TRBD2	TGTGCCAGCAGTTTACCCCGGACTAGCGGGCTACCGGAGAACACAGATACGCAGTATTTT	CASSLPRTSGLPENTDTQYF
TRBV9	.	TRBJ1-6	.	TGTGCCAGCAGCGCCAACAGGGCTAATTCACCCCTCCACTTT	CASSANRANSPLHF
TRBV7-2	.	TRBJ2-6	.	TGTGCCAGCAGCTTAGCGGCTCTGCCCCCTGGGGCCAACGTCCTGACTTTC	CASSLAALPPGANVLTF
TRBV14	.	TRBJ2-5	.	TGTGCCAGCAGCCAAGGAAGACGGGGGTTCACTCAAGAGACCCAGTACTTC	CASSQGRRGFTQETQYF
TRBV2	.	TRBJ2-7	TRBD1	TGTGCCAGCAGTGGTCAGGGGGCGGGCTACGAGCAGTACTTC	CASSGQGAGYEQYF
TRBV5-1	.	TRBJ1-5	.	TGCGCCAGCAGCTTGGGAGGGAGCAATCAGCCCCAGCATTTT	CASSLGGSNQPQHF
TRBV19	.	TRBJ1-4	TRBD1	TGTGCCAGTATTGCCGGGACAGCGAATAATGAAAAACTGTTTTTT	CASIAGTANNEKLFF
TRBV4-3	.	TRBJ1-2	.	TGCGCCAGCAGCCAAGATGGAGGCAGTCAGGGCTACACCTTC	CASSQDGGSQGYTF
TRBV27	.	TRBJ2-7	TRBD2	TGTGCCAGCAGTCCGAGGACTAGCGGGAAAGGCGCCTACGAGCAGTACTTC	CASSPRTSGKGAYEQYF
TRBV30	.	TRBJ1-2	.	TGTGCCTGGACAGGAATATTGAGCTATGGCTACACCTTC	CAWTGILSYGYTF
TRBV29-1	.	TRBJ2-1	TRBD2	TGCAGCGTGAGGCGGGGGGCTAGCGCGTACAATGAGCAGTTCTTC	CSVRRGASAYNEQFF
TRBV5-4	once	TRBJ2-1	TRBD2	TGTGCCAGCAGCTACGACCGACTAGCGGGAAACGAGCAGTTCTTC	CASSYDRLAGNEQFF
TRBV2	.	TRBJ2-5	.	TGTGCCAGCACCTCGGAAGGAGGCGGGACCCAGTACTTC	CASTSEGGGTQYF
TRBV5-1	.	TRBJ2-7	TRBD1	TGCGCCAGCAGGGCCGGACAGGGAACCTACGAGCAGTACTTC	CASRAGQGTYEQYF
TRBV19	.	TRBJ1-5	.	TGTGCCAGTAGTACACAGGGTTTGGATCAGCCCCAGCATTTT	CASSTQGLDQPQHF
TRBV27	.	TRBJ2-6	TRBD1	TGTGCCAGCAGTATGGACAGGGCTCCTGGGGCCAACGTCCTGACTTTC	CASSMDRAPGANVLTF
TRBV5-4	once	TRBJ1-1	.	TGTGCCAGCAGCTTGGGGCAGGGCTTGAACACTGAAGCTTTCTTT	CASSLGQGLNTEAFF
TRBV7-8	.	TRBJ2-7	.	TGTGCCAGCAGCTTAGGGAGTAGCGGAACCTACGAGCAGTACTTC	CASSLGSSGTYEQYF
TRBV7-9	.	TRBJ1-2	.	TGTGCCAGCAGCCAAACGGGGGGCTATGGCTACACCTTC	CASSQTGGYGYTF
TRBV5-8	once	TRBJ1-2	TRBD1	TGTGCCAGCAGCTCTGACAGGGCATCAAACTATGGCTACACCTTC	CASSSDRASNYGYTF
TRBV30	.	TRBJ2-3	.	TGTGCCTGGAGGGGCCAGTACGTGACAGATACGCAGTATTTT	CAWRGQYVTDTQYF
TRBV6-1	.	TRBJ2-1	TRBD2	TGTGCCAGCAGTGGGTTAATAGCGGGAGCGGATGAGCAGTTCTTC	CASSGLIAGADEQFF
TRBV10-2	.	TRBJ1-1	.	TGCGCCAGCAGTGAGAGGGGGGGGACTGAAGCTTTCTTT	CASSERGGTEAFF
TRBV28	.	TRBJ1-2	.	TGTGCCAGCAGTTTAACGGGTTTCCACTATGGCTACACCTTC	CASSLTGFHYGYTF